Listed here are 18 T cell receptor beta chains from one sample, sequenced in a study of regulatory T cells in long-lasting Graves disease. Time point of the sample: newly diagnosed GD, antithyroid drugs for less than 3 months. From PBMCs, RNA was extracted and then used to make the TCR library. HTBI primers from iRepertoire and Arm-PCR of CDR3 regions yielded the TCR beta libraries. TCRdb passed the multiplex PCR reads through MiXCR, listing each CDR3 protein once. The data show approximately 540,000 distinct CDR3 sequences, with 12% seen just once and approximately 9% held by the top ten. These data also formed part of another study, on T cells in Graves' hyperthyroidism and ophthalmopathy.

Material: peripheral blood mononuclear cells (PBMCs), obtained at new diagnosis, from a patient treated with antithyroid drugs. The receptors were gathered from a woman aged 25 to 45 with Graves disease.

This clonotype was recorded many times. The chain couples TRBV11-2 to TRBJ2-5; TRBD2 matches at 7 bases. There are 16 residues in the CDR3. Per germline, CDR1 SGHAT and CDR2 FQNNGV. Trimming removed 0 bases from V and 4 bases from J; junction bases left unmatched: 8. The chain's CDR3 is CASSLDGREFLETQYF. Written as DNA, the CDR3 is TGTGCCAGCAGCTTAGACGGGCGGGAGTTTTTAGAGACCCAGTACTTC.

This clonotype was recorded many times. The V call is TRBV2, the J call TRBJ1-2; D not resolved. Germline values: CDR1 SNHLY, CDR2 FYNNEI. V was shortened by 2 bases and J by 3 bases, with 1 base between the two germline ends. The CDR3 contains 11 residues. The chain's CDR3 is CASSEHYGYTF. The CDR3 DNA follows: TGTGCCAGCAGTGAACACTATGGCTACACCTTC. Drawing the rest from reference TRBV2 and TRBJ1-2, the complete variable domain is EPEVTQTPSHQVTQMGQEVILRCVPISNHLYFYWYRQILGQKVEFLVSFYNNEISEKSEIFDDQFSVERPDGSNFTLKIRSTKLEDSAMYFCASSEHYGYTFGSGTRLTVV.

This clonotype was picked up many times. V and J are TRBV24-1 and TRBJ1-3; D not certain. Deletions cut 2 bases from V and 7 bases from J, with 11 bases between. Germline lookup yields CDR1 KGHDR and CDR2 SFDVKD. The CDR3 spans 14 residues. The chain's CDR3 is CATSDSSAGNTIYF. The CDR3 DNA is TGTGCCACCAGTGATTCGTCCGCGGGGAACACCATATATTTT.

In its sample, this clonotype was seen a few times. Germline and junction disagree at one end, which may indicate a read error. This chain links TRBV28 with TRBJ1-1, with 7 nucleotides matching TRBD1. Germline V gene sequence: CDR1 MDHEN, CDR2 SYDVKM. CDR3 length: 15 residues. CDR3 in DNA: TGCGCCAGCAGTTCAGCACAGGGGCTGAACACTGAAGCTTTCTTT. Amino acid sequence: CASSSAQGLNTEAFF.

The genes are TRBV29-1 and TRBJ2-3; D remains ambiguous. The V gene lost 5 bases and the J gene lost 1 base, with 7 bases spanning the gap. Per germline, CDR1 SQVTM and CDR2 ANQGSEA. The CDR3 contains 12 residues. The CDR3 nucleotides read TGCAGCGTTCTTAGTCGCACAGATACGCAGTATTTT. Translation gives CSVLSRTDTQYF.

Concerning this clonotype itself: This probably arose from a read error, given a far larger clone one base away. The CDR3 here is CASSSSTSGDQSYNEQFF. The CDR3 DNA reads as TGTGCCAGCAGCTCGTCGACTAGCGGAGACCAATCCTACAATGAGCAGTTCTTC. The chain combines TRBV7-2 with TRBJ2-1; TRBD2 aligns across 9 bases. The ends lost 4 bases at V and 1 base at J; junction bases unmatched: 11. CDR3 length: 18 amino acids. Germline lookup yields CDR1 SGHTA and CDR2 FQGNSA.

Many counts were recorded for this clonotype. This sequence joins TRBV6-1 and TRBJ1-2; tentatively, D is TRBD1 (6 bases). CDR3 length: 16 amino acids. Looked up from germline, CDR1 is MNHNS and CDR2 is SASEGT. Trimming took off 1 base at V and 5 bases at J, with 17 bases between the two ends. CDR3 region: CASSEGITGLVYGYTF. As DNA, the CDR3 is TGTGCCAGCAGTGAAGGAATTACAGGGTTGGTTTATGGCTACACCTTC.

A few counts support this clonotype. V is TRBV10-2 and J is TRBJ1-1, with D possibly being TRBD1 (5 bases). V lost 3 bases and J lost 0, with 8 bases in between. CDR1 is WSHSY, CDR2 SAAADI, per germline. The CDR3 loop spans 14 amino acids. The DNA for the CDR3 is TGCGCCAGCAGTGATTACAGGTTGAACACTGAAGCTTTCTTT. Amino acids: CASSDYRLNTEAFF.

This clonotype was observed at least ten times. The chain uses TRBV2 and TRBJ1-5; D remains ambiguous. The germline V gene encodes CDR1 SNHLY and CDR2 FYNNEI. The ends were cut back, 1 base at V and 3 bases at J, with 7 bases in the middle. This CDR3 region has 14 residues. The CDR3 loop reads CASSEEGNNQPQHF. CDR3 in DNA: TGTGCCAGCAGTGAAGAAGGGAACAATCAGCCCCAGCATTTT.

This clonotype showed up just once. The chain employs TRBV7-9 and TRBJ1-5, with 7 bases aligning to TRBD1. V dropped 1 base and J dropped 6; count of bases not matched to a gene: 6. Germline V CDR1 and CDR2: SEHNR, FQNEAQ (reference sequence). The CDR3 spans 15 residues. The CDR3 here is CASSLGQGNGQPQHF. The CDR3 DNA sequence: TGTGCCAGCAGCTTAGGACAGGGAAATGGTCAGCCCCAGCATTTT.

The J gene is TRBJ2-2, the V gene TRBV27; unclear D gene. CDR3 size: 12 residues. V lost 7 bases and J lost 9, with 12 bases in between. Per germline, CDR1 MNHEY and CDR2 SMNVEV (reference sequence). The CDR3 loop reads CASTGVSRELFF. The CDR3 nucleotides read TGTGCCAGCACTGGTGTGTCCCGGGAGCTGTTTTTT.

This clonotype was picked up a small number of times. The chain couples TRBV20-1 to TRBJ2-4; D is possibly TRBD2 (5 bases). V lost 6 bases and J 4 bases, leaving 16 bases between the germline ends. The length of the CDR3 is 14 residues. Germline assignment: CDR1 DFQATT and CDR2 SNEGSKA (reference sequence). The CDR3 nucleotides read TGCAGTGCCTTTACTAGGGTAGAGAAAAACATTCAGTACTTC. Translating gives CSAFTRVEKNIQYF.

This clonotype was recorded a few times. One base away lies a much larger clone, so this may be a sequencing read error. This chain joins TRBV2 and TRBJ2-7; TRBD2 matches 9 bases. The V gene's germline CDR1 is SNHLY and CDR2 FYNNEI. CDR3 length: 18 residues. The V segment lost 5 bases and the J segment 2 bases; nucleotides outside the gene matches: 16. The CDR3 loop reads CASSPGTSTYTLPYEQYF. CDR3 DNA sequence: TGTGCCAGCAGTCCCGGGACTAGCACATACACCTTGCCCTACGAGCAGTACTTC.

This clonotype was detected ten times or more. CDR3 sequence: CSVTTVGPYEQYF. In DNA form, the CDR3 reads TGCAGCGTTACGACCGTCGGCCCCTACGAGCAGTACTTC. The chain joins TRBV29-1 to TRBJ2-7; no reliable D call. Germline loops: CDR1 SQVTM, CDR2 ANQGSEA. V was clipped by 5 bases and J by 2 bases, with 13 bases between them. The CDR3 runs to 13 residues.

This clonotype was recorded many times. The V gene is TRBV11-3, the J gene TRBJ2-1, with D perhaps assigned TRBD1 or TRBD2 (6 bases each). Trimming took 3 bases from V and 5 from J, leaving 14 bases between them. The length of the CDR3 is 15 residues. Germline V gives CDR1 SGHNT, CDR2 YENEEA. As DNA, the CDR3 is TGTGCCAGCAGCTTTGGTTTTCGGGGGCACAATGAGCAGTTCTTC. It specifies CASSFGFRGHNEQFF.

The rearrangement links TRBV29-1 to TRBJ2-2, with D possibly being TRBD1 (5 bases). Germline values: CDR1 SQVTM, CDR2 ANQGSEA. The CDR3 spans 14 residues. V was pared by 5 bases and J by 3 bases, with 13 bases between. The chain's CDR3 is CSVRKGPDTGELFF. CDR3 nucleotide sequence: TGCAGCGTTAGGAAGGGGCCGGACACCGGGGAGCTGTTTTTT.

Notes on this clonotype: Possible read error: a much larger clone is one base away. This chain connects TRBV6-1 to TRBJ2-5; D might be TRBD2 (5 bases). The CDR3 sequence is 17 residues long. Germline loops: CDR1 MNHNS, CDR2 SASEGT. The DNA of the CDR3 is TGTGACAGCAGTGAGAGGGCGTCCATAGTTGGCCAAGAGACCCAGTACTTC. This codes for CDSSERASIVGQETQYF.

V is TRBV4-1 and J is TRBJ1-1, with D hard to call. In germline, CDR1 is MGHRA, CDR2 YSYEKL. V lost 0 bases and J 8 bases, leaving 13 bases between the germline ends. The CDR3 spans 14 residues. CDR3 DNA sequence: TGCGCCAGCAGCCAAGAGGTTGGGCGGTCCGAAGCTTTCTTT. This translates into CASSQEVGRSEAFF.